What follows are 20 T cell receptor beta chains derived from one specimen sequenced in a study of T cells after yellow fever vaccination (dated by TCRdb to between 2019 and 2020). The sample's treatment or condition label, in plain terms: live attenuated yellow fever vaccine strain. The method was 5' RACE. For sequencing, an Illumina HiSeq 2500 was employed. In-frame beta chains were kept once TCRdb had trimmed the public reads at Q25 with fastp and called clones with MiXCR. Each record represents a unique CDR3 protein, reported with the most common genes and DNA among its rows. The sample records some 130,000 distinct CDR3 sequences, roughly 6.7% of which are singletons. The ten top clones hold more than 0.6% of the sample. The material was CD4+ T cells sorted from PBMCs, obtained 10 days after the yellow fever booster vaccination. The receptors stem from a man between 25 and 39 years old who received the YFV17D yellow fever vaccine.

Many counts were recorded for this clonotype. This chain links TRBV5-1 with TRBJ2-5; TRBD2 agrees at 12 bases. Trimming cost V 2 bases and J 1 base; bases outside gene matches: 3. CDR1 is SGHRS, CDR2 YFSETQ, per germline. The CDR3 sequence is 16 residues long. The CDR3 sequence: CASSLRTSGIQETQYF. CDR3 nucleotide sequence: TGCGCCAGCAGCTTAAGGACTAGCGGGATCCAAGAGACCCAGTACTTC.

This clonotype was counted many times. The V call is TRBV12-3 or TRBV12-4, the J call TRBJ1-2, with 8 positions matching TRBD1. The CDR3 extends over 14 amino acids. The ends lost 5 bases at V and 7 bases at J; junction bases unmatched: 9. The CDR3 DNA reads TGTGCCAGCAGTAGGACAGGGTACCTCTCTGGCTACACCTTC. Translating gives CASSRTGYLSGYTF.

The genes are TRBV24-1 and TRBJ2-7; D may be TRBD1 (7 bases). The CDR3 totals 16 residues. Trimming cost V 4 bases and J 0 bases, with 15 bases left between them. The V gene's germline CDR1 is KGHDR and CDR2 SFDVKD. The CDR3, as DNA: TGTGCCACCAGTGACCCAGGGGGGACGAACTCCTACGAGCAGTACTTC. It is translated as CATSDPGGTNSYEQYF.

In its sample, this clonotype was seen a few times. The V and J genes are TRBV29-1 and TRBJ2-2; 9 bases line up with TRBD1. This CDR3 is 15 amino acids long. With V trimmed by 7 bases and J by 2 bases, 8 bases remained unmatched. Germline loops: CDR1 SQVTM, CDR2 ANQGSEA. CDR3 nucleotides: TGCAGCGGATACACAGGGGGCTTTAACACCGGGGAGCTGTTTTTT. Its protein product is CSGYTGGFNTGELFF.

The table lists this clonotype with many counts. This sequence joins TRBV28 and TRBJ2-1; D may be TRBD2 (5 bases). This CDR3 has 13 residues. The germline V gene has CDR1 MDHEN and CDR2 SYDVKM. V lost 6 bases and J 5 bases, leaving 11 bases between the germline ends. Here the CDR3 reads CASRLGSDNEQFF. The CDR3 bases are TGTGCCAGCAGACTGGGTAGCGACAATGAGCAGTTCTTC.

The sample holds a few counts of this clonotype. The gene calls are TRBV5-1 and TRBJ2-1; TRBD1 matches 9 bases. The CDR3 length is 16 residues. V shed 2 bases, J shed 4 bases, and the junction held 7 bases outside the gene matches. CDR1 is SGHRS, CDR2 YFSETQ, per germline. CDR3 in amino acids: CASSFVTGQGYNEQFF. CDR3 sequence (DNA): TGCGCCAGCAGCTTCGTTACGGGACAGGGATACAATGAGCAGTTCTTC. Looking up the rest from reference TRBV5-1 and TRBJ2-1 gives the full variable domain: KAGVTQTPRYLIKTRGQQVTLSCSPISGHRSVSWYQQTPGQGLQFLFEYFSETQRNKGNFPGRFSGRQFSNSRSEMNVSTLELGDSALYLCASSFVTGQGYNEQFFGPGTRLTVL.

This clonotype was seen many times. V and J are TRBV5-1 and TRBJ2-7; TRBD2 matches at 9 bases. The CDR3 extends over 14 amino acids. Germline V gene data show CDR1 as SGHRS and CDR2 as YFSETQ. Trimming took 8 bases from V and 2 from J; bases not matched to a gene: 8. The CDR3 sequence: CASSEREDPYEQYF. The CDR3 coding sequence is TGCGCCAGTTCAGAGCGGGAGGACCCCTACGAGCAGTACTTC.

This clonotype has a count of ten or more. The germline gene is not matched at one end of the junction; a read error may be the cause. This rearrangement joins TRBV7-7 to TRBJ2-7; D is perhaps TRBD2 (5 bases). Germline loops: CDR1 SSHAT, CDR2 FNYEAQ (reference sequence). This CDR3 has 15 amino acids. Here the CDR3 DNA reads TGTGCTAGCAGCTTAGCCCCCGGGGAGACCTACGAGCAGTACTTC. It yields the protein CASSLAPGETYEQYF.

This clonotype was found many times. This chain uses TRBV7-8 with TRBJ2-2, with TRBD2 matching 7 bases. The CDR3 extends over 17 amino acids. Germline loops: CDR1 SGHVS, CDR2 FQNEAQ. V shed 5 bases and J 0 bases; nucleotides not matched to a gene: 9. Here the CDR3 reads CASSPNAGVSNTGELFF. CDR3 coding DNA: TGTGCCAGCAGCCCGAATGCGGGAGTCTCGAACACCGGGGAGCTGTTTTTT.

The rearrangement links TRBV7-2 to TRBJ2-3, with D possibly TRBD2 on 5 matching bases. V lost 5 bases and J 3 bases, leaving 15 bases between the germline ends. Germline CDR1 is SGHTA and CDR2 is FQGNSA. This CDR3 spans 15 amino acids. This CDR3 is CASSPLLPGTDTQYF. The CDR3 nucleotides are TGTGCCAGCAGCCCACTACTACCGGGGACAGATACGCAGTATTTT. The whole variable domain, remainder taken from reference TRBV7-2 and TRBJ2-3, is GAGVSQSPSNKVTEKGKDVELRCDPISGHTALYWYRQSLGQGLEFLIYFQGNSAPDKSGLPSDRFSAERTGGSVSTLTIQRTQQEDSAVYLCASSPLLPGTDTQYFGPGTRLTVL.

With respect to this clonotype: A much larger clone is a single base away; this may be a read error. This rearrangement joins TRBV7-3 to TRBJ2-1; possibly TRBD2 for D (5 bases). Germline V gene lookup returns CDR1 SGHTA and CDR2 FQGTGA. The CDR3 has 15 residues. This CDR3 reads CPSSSMGSSYNEQFF. Here the CDR3 DNA reads TGTCCCAGCAGTTCGATGGGGAGCTCCTACAATGAGCAGTTCTTC.

This clonotype was picked up a small number of times. This chain joins TRBV29-1 and TRBJ2-5, with 11 bases lining up with TRBD1. Trimming at V came to 1 base and at J to 5 bases, leaving 6 bases not matched to a gene. This CDR3 spans 15 amino acids. Germline assignment: CDR1 SQVTM and CDR2 ANQGSEA. The CDR3 nucleotides are TGCAGCGTTGAAGGGACAGGGGGCGCGGAGGAGACCCAGTACTTC. Its protein is CSVEGTGGAEETQYF.

Remarks on this clonotype: Since a much larger clone is just one base distant, this may be a read error. The rearrangement links TRBV5-4 to TRBJ1-1, with TRBD1 matching over 7 bases. Germline values: CDR1 SGHNT, CDR2 YYREEE (reference sequence). The CDR3 loop spans 16 amino acids. CDR3 DNA: TGTGCCAGCAGGTCCGGACAGGCATCAATGAAGACTGAAGCTTTCTTT. It codes for CASRSGQASMKTEAFF.

At least ten counts were recorded for this clonotype. V usage is TRBV11-3 and J usage is TRBJ2-5, with 12 nucleotides matching TRBD2. Germline CDR1 reads SGHNT; CDR2 reads YENEEA. V shed 3 bases, J shed 4 bases, and the junction held 3 bases outside the gene matches. The CDR3 covers 15 residues. The CDR3 spells CASSLGLAGRETQYF. DNA for the CDR3: TGTGCCAGCAGCTTGGGACTAGCGGGCAGAGAGACCCAGTACTTC. Looking up the rest from reference TRBV11-3 and TRBJ2-5 gives the full variable domain: EAGVVQSPRYKIIEKKQPVAFWCNPISGHNTLYWYLQNLGQGPELLIRYENEEAVDDSQLPKDRFSAERLKGVDSTLKIQPAELGDSAVYLCASSLGLAGRETQYFGPGTRLLVL.

This clonotype has a count of ten or more. The chain uses TRBV29-1 and TRBJ2-5; D is perhaps TRBD2 (5 bases). The CDR3 length is 14 residues. Per the germline V gene, CDR1 is SQVTM and CDR2 is ANQGSEA. V was cut by 5 bases and J by 5 bases, with 18 bases left in between. CDR3 DNA: TGCAGCGTTCAACACAGACTTAGGGAGGAGACCCAGTACTTC. The encoded protein is CSVQHRLREETQYF. Based on the CDR3 plus reference TRBV29-1 and TRBJ2-5, the full variable domain is SAVISQKPSRDICQRGTSLTIQCQVDSQVTMMFWYRQQPGQSLTLIATANQGSEATYESGFVIDKFPISRPNLTFSTLTVSNMSPEDSSIYLCSVQHRLREETQYFGPGTRLLVL.

This clonotype was seen many times. The chain uses TRBV20-1 and TRBJ2-5; D gene uncertain. Germline V lookup: CDR1 DFQATT, CDR2 SNEGSKA (reference sequence). The CDR3 has 12 residues. The ends were cut back, 0 bases at V and 0 bases at J, with 2 bases in the middle. The CDR3 spells CSAREDQETQYF. The CDR3, as DNA: TGCAGTGCTAGAGAAGACCAAGAGACCCAGTACTTC.

This clonotype was recorded many times. The J gene is TRBJ2-1, the V gene TRBV5-1, with 14 bases matching TRBD2. With V trimmed by 3 bases and J by 4 bases, 9 bases remained unmatched. This CDR3 region has 18 residues. Germline CDR1 SGHRS, CDR2 YFSETQ. DNA of the CDR3: TGCGCCAGCAGCTGGGTAGGACTAGCGGGAGGTCAGTACAATGAGCAGTTCTTC. Translation: CASSWVGLAGGQYNEQFF.

This clonotype was seen many times. This chain uses TRBV6-6 with TRBJ2-7; tentatively, D is TRBD1 (6 bases). The CDR3 sequence is 13 residues long. V was pared by 8 bases and J by 5 bases, with 16 bases between. CDR1 is MNHNY, CDR2 SVGAGI, per germline (reference sequence). Here the CDR3 DNA reads TGTGCCAGCTCCGAGGGGGTCTTCGACGAGCAGTACTTC. Amino acids: CASSEGVFDEQYF.

The table lists this clonotype with many counts. As DNA, the CDR3 is TGCGCCAGCAGCACGGACAGGCAAGAGACCCAGTACTTC. Protein product: CASSTDRQETQYF. The chain has TRBV5-1 and TRBJ2-5; 7 bases match TRBD1. J was trimmed by 2 bases and V by 4 bases; bases with no gene match: 2. The CDR3 totals 13 residues. Per germline, CDR1 SGHRS and CDR2 YFSETQ.

This clonotype occurred many times. This rearrangement joins TRBV6-1 to TRBJ1-5; 8 bases are a match to TRBD1. CDR3 size: 13 residues. CDR1 is MNHNS and CDR2 is SASEGT in the germline V gene. The J segment lost 6 bases and the V segment lost 7 bases, leaving 5 bases of the junction unmatched. CDR3 protein: CASKQGGSQPQHF. The DNA of the CDR3 is TGTGCCAGCAAACAGGGGGGGTCTCAGCCCCAGCATTTT.